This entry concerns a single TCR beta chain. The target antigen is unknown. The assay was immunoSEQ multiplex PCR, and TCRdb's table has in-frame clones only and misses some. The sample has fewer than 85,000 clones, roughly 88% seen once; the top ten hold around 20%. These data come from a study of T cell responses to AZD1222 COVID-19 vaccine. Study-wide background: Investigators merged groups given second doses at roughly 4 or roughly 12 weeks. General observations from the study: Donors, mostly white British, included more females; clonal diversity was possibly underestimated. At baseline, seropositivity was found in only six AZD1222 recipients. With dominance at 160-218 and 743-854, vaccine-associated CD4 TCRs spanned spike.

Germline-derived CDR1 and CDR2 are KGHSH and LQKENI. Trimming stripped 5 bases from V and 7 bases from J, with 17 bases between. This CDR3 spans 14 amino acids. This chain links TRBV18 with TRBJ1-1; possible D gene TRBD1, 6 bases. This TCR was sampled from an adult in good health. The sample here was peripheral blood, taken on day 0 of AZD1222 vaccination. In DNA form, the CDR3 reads TGTGCCAGCTCAGTAACCGGGACACAAAATGAAGCTTTCTTT. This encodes CASSVTGTQNEAFF. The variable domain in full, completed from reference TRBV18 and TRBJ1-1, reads NAGVMQNPRHLVRRRGQEARLRCSPMKGHSHVYWYRQLPEEGLKFMVYLQKENIIDESGMPKERFSAEFPKEGPSILRIQQVVRGDSAAYFCASSVTGTQNEAFFGQGTRLTVV.